The sequence of this T cell receptor (beta chain) was determined in a study of blood T cell repertoires in COVID-19. As for the study in general: Spain, Italy and the United States supplied samples that represented acute and convalescent COVID-19. PBMCs, B-cell-depleted T cells, or T cells provided the cDNA or gDNA that made up the material.

Trimming removed 1 base from V and 10 bases from J; junction bases left unmatched: 6. CDR1 and CDR2 from the germline V gene are SGHDN and FVKESK. The CDR3 has 13 residues. Recruits, aged roughly 18 to 90 years, lived in some 25 US areas. As originally analysed: The assay estimated nucleated cells by amplifying reference gene primers. TCRdb keeps only in-frame clones here, not all; method: immunoSEQ multiplex PCR. V, J and clone size reflect that table, while D and trimming were determined from the DNA. This repertoire shows 450,000 or so clones, less than 95% found once; its top ten account for roughly 0.66%.

Specimen: PBMCs or T cells enriched from blood (not recorded which). This receptor was obtained from a man aged 18 to 29 who had recovered from COVID-19. The V and J genes are TRBV14 and TRBJ1-1; TRBD1 agrees at 7 bases. CDR3 region: CASSQVRQGIAFF. The CDR3 nucleotides read TGTGCCAGCAGCCAAGTCAGACAGGGTATAGCTTTCTTT. The full variable domain, in which reference TRBV14 and TRBJ1-1 provide the parts outside the CDR3, is EAGVTQFPSHSVIEKGQTVTLRCDPISGHDNLYWYRRVMGKEIKFLLHFVKESKQDESGMPNNRFLAERTGGTYSTLKVQPAELEDSGVYFCASSQVRQGIAFFGQGTRLTVV.